This is a list of T cell receptor beta chains from one sample in a study of blood T cell repertoires in COVID-19. Profiled with immunoSEQ multiplex PCR; TCRdb holds only in-frame clones, not every one. The sample includes about 230,000 clones, about 83% of them seen just once. The sequencing input was peripheral blood. The receptor source for this set is a woman between 45 and 65 years old with acute or convalescent COVID-19. Both conserved end residues are part of each CDR3. Some rows mark clone size as missing; the rest say once, few, many or name a class of expanded clone.

J gene	V gene	clone size	CDR3 protein
TRBJ1-5	TRBV19	-	CASSKRITGSNQPQHF
TRBJ1-2	TRBV5-4	-	CASSRDREGDYGYTF
TRBJ2-7	TRBV19	-	CASSMSAGGPLYEQYF
TRBJ1-6	TRBV25-1	-	CASGEQGNSPLHF
TRBJ2-3	TRBV3-1/TRBV3-2	-	CASTPSQRTNTDTQYF
TRBJ2-5	TRBV28	-	CASSLDRVGRNTQYF
TRBJ1-2	TRBV28	-	CASSHGQGIYGYTF
TRBJ2-7	TRBV4-1	-	CASSQIAGGVLPYEQYF
TRBJ2-5	TRBV7-9	few	CASSSAGGEETQYF
TRBJ2-5	TRBV7-2	-	CASSTVERGPETQYF
TRBJ1-6	TRBV6-5	-	CASSYSRTGVSPLHF
TRBJ1-1	TRBV4-3	-	CASSQDFGRVNTEAFF
TRBJ2-3	TRBV4-2	once	CASSQIAAPDTQYF
TRBJ2-2	TRBV15	-	CATSPRGGTGELFF
TRBJ2-7	TRBV7-2	-	CASSPILLGQYF
TRBJ1-4	TRBV3-1/TRBV3-2	-	CASSQDSGSEKLFF
TRBJ1-3	TRBV28	-	CASSGTPDMSNTIYF
TRBJ2-3	TRBV24-1	-	CATSGVMGDRSSTDTQYF
TRBJ1-1	TRBV19	-	CASTRSTEAFF
TRBJ1-1	TRBV19	-	CASRGRGLNTEAFF
TRBJ2-2	TRBV9	-	CASRARTPGLGGGTGELFF
TRBJ2-1	TRBV12-3/TRBV12-4	-	CASTSGVYNEQFF
TRBJ1-5	TRBV7-2	-	CASSLSSGGNQPQHF
TRBJ1-2	TRBV24-1	-	CATSDFSGYGYTF
TRBJ2-7	TRBV18	-	CASSPGQALSYEQYF
TRBJ1-1	TRBV3-1/TRBV3-2	-	CASSRSLETEAFF
TRBJ1-2	TRBV12-5	once	CASGLGQGARGYTF
TRBJ2-3	TRBV2	-	CASSEANLKGTDTQYF
TRBJ1-5	TRBV4-1	-	CASSDRVYSNQPQHF
TRBJ2-3	TRBV11-3	-	CASSLGGGSQAQYF
TRBJ1-2	TRBV5-5	-	CASSLYGRGGYGYTF
TRBJ1-1	TRBV11-2	few	CASSLRSGGTEAFF
TRBJ1-2	TRBV7-8	-	CASSLGQGSYGYTF
TRBJ2-7	TRBV3-1/TRBV3-2	-	CASSQYYEQYF
TRBJ2-7	TRBV6-6	-	CASSKDRGEQYF
TRBJ2-3	TRBV3-1/TRBV3-2	-	CASSQDSGGRTDTQYF
TRBJ2-2	TRBV27	once	CASTPRSGSWAGELFF
TRBJ1-1	TRBV7-2	-	CASSLSTSVDTEAFF
TRBJ2-1	TRBV4-3	-	CASSHAPAYEQFF
TRBJ2-5	TRBV6-5	-	CASSDGLAVQETQYF
TRBJ2-3	TRBV14	-	CASSQDLGVSTDTQYF
TRBJ2-1	TRBV7-3	-	CASSLWGSGAYNEQFF
TRBJ1-6	TRBV3-1/TRBV3-2	-	CASSHLRTPLHF
TRBJ1-2	TRBV7-9	once	CASSPPPSTANGYTF
TRBJ2-7	TRBV7-6	-	CASSGERAHEQYF
TRBJ2-2	TRBV4-1	-	CASALYSDTGELFF
TRBJ2-5	TRBV7-2	-	CASSEQGGQETQYF
TRBJ2-7	TRBV27	-	CASSFAGGSYEQYF
TRBJ1-3	TRBV4-3	-	CASSQEAQGLGNTIYF
TRBJ2-7	TRBV5-1	-	CGSSYEQYF
TRBJ1-3	TRBV7-2	-	CASSYSPGLAGNTIYF